This T cell receptor (beta chain) appears in the sequencing data of a study of T-cell reconstitution after alpha-beta-depleted transplantation in children. Study-wide findings and caveats: TCRbeta diversity was high at day 60 in some patients (a result of surviving recipient T cells and thymic progenitors). Reportedly, roughly two months post-transplant, alpha-beta T cells arose from several hundred expanded graft clones. Newly produced T cells mostly accounted for T-cell counts and diversity one year post-transplant.

This clonotype was counted only a few times. The antigen is undetermined. CDR1 and CDR2 from the germline V gene are KGHDR and SFDVKD. This CDR3 spans 11 amino acids. Trimming cost V 5 bases and J 6 bases, with 3 bases left between them. Unique molecular identifiers were incorporated during preparation of the TCRbeta library. Each CDR3 protein gets one entry after TCRdb re-called the PCR reads with MiXCR. This table holds just over 950,000 distinct CDR3 sequences, around 30% found once. This clonotype originated in a boy under three years old who had a stem cell transplant for SCID, so the T cells may come from the graft donor. Sample: PBMCs, mostly from graft donor cells, taken 360 days after TCRalphabeta/CD19-depleted stem cell transplant. The V gene is TRBV24-1, the J gene TRBJ2-2; D remains unclear. CDR3: CATSGSGELFF. In DNA, the CDR3 is TGTGCCACCAGTGGGTCCGGGGAGCTGTTTTTT.